Below, 29 T cell receptor beta chains from the same sample are listed, as sequenced in a study of OX40 agonist ivuxolimab in advanced cancers. Clones were sequenced by immunoSEQ multiplex PCR, and TCRdb holds only the in-frame ones, with some missing. The sample contains 87,000 or so clones, about 83% of which appear only once. The sequencing here drew on CD4+ or CD8+ T cells sorted from blood, taken in a trial of the OX40 agonist ivuxolimab. These receptors were obtained from an adult with an advanced solid tumor such as melanoma, head and neck, liver or kidney cancer.

This clone appeared once. The chain carries TRBV5-1 and TRBJ2-7, with D perhaps TRBD1 (6 bases). Germline V gene lookup returns CDR1 SGHRS and CDR2 YFSETQ. The CDR3 is made up of 15 amino acids. V was trimmed by 5 bases and J by 5 bases, leaving 20 bases between them. CDR3 sequence: CASRTTGLDLHEQYF. CDR3 sequence (DNA): TGCGCCAGCAGGACAACAGGGCTCGATCTACACGAGCAGTACTTC.

The chain combines TRBV7-9 with TRBJ2-1, with D unclear. The germline V gene has CDR1 SEHNR and CDR2 FQNEAQ (reference sequence). The V gene lost 5 bases and the J gene lost 0 bases, with 11 bases spanning the gap. This CDR3 has 15 residues. The CDR3 here is CASSPGRFSYNEQFF. CDR3 bases: TGTGCCAGCAGCCCCGGCCGCTTCTCCTACAATGAGCAGTTCTTC.

The chain employs TRBV5-6 and TRBJ2-3; D is ambiguous. The CDR3 has 13 residues. CDR1 is SGHDT and CDR2 is YYEEEE in the germline V gene. V lost 4 bases and J 2 bases, leaving 8 bases between the germline ends. The CDR3 nucleotides are TGTGCCAGCAGCCGGCCCGCCACAGATACGCAGTATTTT. Its protein is CASSRPATDTQYF.

The chain links TRBV18 to TRBJ2-7; D gene ambiguous. The CDR3 extends over 12 amino acids. V lost 5 bases and J 4 bases, leaving 9 bases between the germline ends. Germline-derived CDR1 and CDR2 are KGHSH and LQKENI. DNA for the CDR3: TGTGCCAGCTCAAATGATGGATACGAGCAGTACTTC. This sequence encodes CASSNDGYEQYF.

The chain combines TRBV10-1 with TRBJ1-4, with 7 bases identical to TRBD1. CDR3 length: 14 amino acids. The trim removed 2 bases at V and 10 bases at J, leaving 7 bases unmatched. Germline-derived CDR1 and CDR2 are WNHNN and SYGVQD (reference sequence). CDR3 in DNA: TGCGCCAGCAGTGAGATCCGACAGGGAGGAAAACTGTTTTTT. Protein product: CASSEIRQGGKLFF.

This clone was recorded once. The chain has TRBV5-4 and TRBJ1-2, with 9 bases aligning to TRBD1. The V gene end was trimmed by 4 bases and the J gene end by 7 bases; junction bases not matched to a gene: 14. The CDR3 runs to 16 residues. Germline V gives CDR1 SGHNT, CDR2 YYREEE (reference sequence). For the CDR3, the DNA is TGTGCCAGCAGCCGCGCAATCACCGGGACAGGGTCTGGCTACACCTTC. Protein: CASSRAITGTGSGYTF. The whole variable domain, filled in from reference TRBV5-4 and TRBJ1-2, reads ETGVTQSPTHLIKTRGQQVTLRCSSQSGHNTVSWYQQALGQGPQFIFQYYREEENGRGNFPPRFSGLQFPNYSSELNVNALELDDSALYLCASSRAITGTGSGYTFGSGTRLTVV.

This sequence joins TRBV27 and TRBJ2-2, with TRBD2 matching over 7 bases. The V segment lost 4 bases and the J segment 4 bases; nucleotides outside the gene matches: 3. This CDR3 is 14 amino acids long. In germline, CDR1 is MNHEY, CDR2 SMNVEV (reference sequence). This CDR3 reads CASSSWGGTGELFF. The CDR3 nucleotides are TGTGCCAGCAGTTCGTGGGGGGGCACCGGGGAGCTGTTTTTT.

This clone occurred once. This chain links TRBV7-2 with TRBJ2-2; a possible D gene is TRBD1 (6 bases). The V gene's germline CDR1 is SGHTA and CDR2 FQGNSA. The CDR3 contains 15 residues. Trimming left V 6 bases short and J 2 bases short, with 13 bases between. CDR3: CASRKGDLNTGELFF. Written as DNA, the CDR3 is TGTGCCAGCAGGAAGGGGGACCTCAACACCGGGGAGCTGTTTTTT.

In its sample, this clone was seen once. The V call is TRBV4-3, the J call TRBJ2-2; D may be TRBD2 (6 bases). V lost 1 base and J 0 bases, leaving 9 bases between the germline ends. The CDR3 runs 16 residues. The germline V gene encodes CDR1 LGHNA and CDR2 YSLEER. CDR3: CASSQGPGANTGELFF. DNA of the CDR3: TGCGCCAGCAGCCAAGGGCCGGGGGCGAACACCGGGGAGCTGTTTTTT.

The J gene is TRBJ2-1, the V gene TRBV10-2, with TRBD2 identical over 13 bases. The V gene end was trimmed by 6 bases and the J gene end by 3 bases; junction bases not matched to a gene: 5. The CDR3 totals 16 residues. Germline-derived CDR1 and CDR2 are WSHSY and SAAADI. The CDR3 protein is CASRQRLAGGYNEQFF. CDR3 bases: TGCGCCAGCAGGCAAAGACTAGCGGGAGGCTACAATGAGCAGTTCTTC.

The chain employs TRBV15 and TRBJ2-2; no clear D. CDR3 length: 13 residues. With 1 base removed from V and 7 bases from J, the gap between germline ends came to 7 bases. The germline V gene encodes CDR1 LNHNV and CDR2 YYDKDF (reference sequence). DNA of the CDR3: TGTGCCACCAGCAGAGTCGGCGTCGGGGAGCTGTTTTTT. As protein: CATSRVGVGELFF.

The chain couples TRBV11-2 to TRBJ1-2, with D possibly being TRBD1 (5 bases). Trimming removed 3 bases at V and 6 bases at J, with 14 bases between. Germline V gene data show CDR1 as SGHAT and CDR2 as FQNNGV. CDR3 length equals 14 residues. The DNA for the CDR3 is TGTGCCAGCAGCTTCGTCCGCGGGGGGGATGGCTACACCTTC. Translated: CASSFVRGGDGYTF.

CDR3 loop: CASSSQGGPGAFF. DNA for the CDR3: TGTGCCAGCAGCTCCCAGGGAGGGCCGGGAGCTTTCTTT. The chain joins TRBV5-4 to TRBJ1-1, with a weak D call TRBD1 (5 bases). This CDR3 has 13 residues. The germline gives CDR1 SGHNT, CDR2 YYREEE (reference sequence). The V gene lost 3 bases and the J gene lost 10 bases, with 16 bases spanning the gap.

In its sample, this clone was seen once. The rearrangement links TRBV4-2 to TRBJ2-7; D possibly corresponds to TRBD2 (5 bases). Germline V gene lookup returns CDR1 LGHNA and CDR2 YNFKEQ. CDR3 length: 18 residues. The V end lost 0 bases, the J end lost 2 bases, and 20 bases lay between the germline ends. The CDR3 DNA reads TGTGCCAGCAGCCAAGATAGCTCCGGGGTTCTAAGCGCCTACGAGCAGTACTTC. Its translation: CASSQDSSGVLSAYEQYF.

V and J are TRBV19 and TRBJ1-2, with TRBD1 matching 7 bases. With 5 bases clipped from V and 2 bases from J, the junction kept 11 bases outside the gene matches. The length of the CDR3 is 16 residues. Germline V gives CDR1 LNHDA, CDR2 SQIVND (reference sequence). The CDR3 here is CASSLPPGQKNYGYTF. CDR3 in DNA: TGTGCCAGTAGTCTTCCCCCGGGACAGAAAAACTATGGCTACACCTTC.

The sample holds a few counts of this clone. V and J are TRBV6-1 and TRBJ2-4, with TRBD1 matching over 7 bases. This CDR3 comprises 13 residues. J lost 10 bases, V lost 2 bases, and 5 bases had no gene match. The V gene's germline CDR1 is MNHNS and CDR2 SASEGT. The CDR3 nucleotides are TGTGCCAGCAGTGAACTGACAGGGAGAATTCAGTACTTC. It is translated as CASSELTGRIQYF.

This chain links TRBV11-2 with TRBJ2-1; 13 bases agree with TRBD2. Looked up from germline, CDR1 is SGHAT and CDR2 is FQNNGV. The CDR3 is 16 residues long. V shed 5 bases, J shed 10 bases, and the junction held 11 bases outside the gene matches. The CDR3 DNA follows: TGTGCCAGCAGCGCGCGACTAGCGGGGGGAGGCGGGGAGCAGTTCTTC. Its protein product is CASSARLAGGGGEQFF.

The rearrangement links TRBV27 to TRBJ2-7; the D call may be TRBD1 or TRBD2 (5 bases each). The germline gives CDR1 MNHEY, CDR2 SMNVEV (reference sequence). The CDR3 is 16 amino acids. V was shortened by 3 bases and J by 4 bases, with 19 bases between the two germline ends. CDR3 bases: TGTGCCAGCAGTTTTCAAGTGGGGACGGGAAGTTACGAGCAGTACTTC. This sequence encodes CASSFQVGTGSYEQYF.

The chain recombines TRBV29-1 with TRBJ2-1, with D unclear. Germline V lookup: CDR1 SQVTM, CDR2 ANQGSEA. The CDR3 has 9 amino acids. V was trimmed by 6 bases and J by 15 bases, leaving 12 bases between them. The CDR3 spells CSVDPTRFF. CDR3 DNA: TGCAGCGTGGATCCTACGCGGTTCTTC.

The chain employs TRBV28 and TRBJ1-2; TRBD1 matches 10 bases. The germline V gene has CDR1 MDHEN and CDR2 SYDVKM. The CDR3 is made up of 14 amino acids. The J segment lost 4 bases and the V segment lost 10 bases, leaving 9 bases of the junction unmatched. Here the CDR3 reads CATLIRDRGYGYTF. CDR3 DNA: TGTGCCACCCTAATCCGGGACAGGGGCTATGGCTACACCTTC.

J is TRBJ1-1 and V is TRBV7-2; 7 positions match TRBD1. The CDR3 contains 17 residues. The V and J ends lost 2 bases and 7 bases, in that order; junction bases with no gene match: 16. Germline V gene lookup returns CDR1 SGHTA and CDR2 FQGNSA. CDR3 residues: CASSLNWRRGAAYEAFF. The CDR3 DNA reads as TGTGCCAGCAGCTTAAATTGGCGCAGGGGGGCCGCTTATGAAGCTTTCTTT.

Of note for this clone: Different DNA sequences within this sample yield the same CDR3. The chain recombines TRBV15 with TRBJ2-3, with D uncertain. V lost 0 bases to trimming and J lost 2 bases, with 6 bases between them. Germline values: CDR1 LNHNV, CDR2 YYDKDF (reference sequence). The CDR3 is made up of 14 amino acids. CDR3 DNA: TGTGCCACCAGCAGAGATCGGACCACAGATACGCAGTATTTT. This translates into CATSRDRTTDTQYF.

The V and J genes are TRBV6-6 and TRBJ1-2; D perhaps matches TRBD1 (6 bases). The CDR3 has 12 amino acids. Trimming cost V 7 bases and J 4 bases, with 10 bases left between them. Germline CDR1 MNHNY, CDR2 SVGAGI (reference sequence). CDR3 residues: CASTGDGYGYTF. The CDR3, as DNA: TGTGCCAGCACAGGGGACGGCTATGGCTACACCTTC.

This chain connects TRBV5-4 to TRBJ2-2; 7 nucleotides line up with TRBD1. Per the germline V gene, CDR1 is SGHNT and CDR2 is YYREEE (reference sequence). The CDR3 covers 15 residues. The J segment lost 4 bases and the V segment lost 4 bases, leaving 7 bases of the junction unmatched. For the CDR3, the DNA is TGTGCCAGCAGCCGCCGGGACAGTAGCACCGGGGAGCTGTTTTTT. Translation: CASSRRDSSTGELFF.

This chain links TRBV21-1 with TRBJ2-5; TRBD1 is taken as the D call from the table, unchecked against the DNA. TRBV21-1 is deemed a pseudogene. The CDR3 is made up of 15 amino acids. The CDR3 DNA reads as TGTGCCAGCAGCAATGACGAGGGGGCGAGGGTGACCCAGTACTTC. It codes for CASSNDEGARVTQYF.

The chain couples TRBV10-3 to TRBJ2-7; TRBD2 aligns across 7 bases. J gave up 4 bases and V 4 bases, and 7 bases lay outside the gene matches. This CDR3 contains 14 residues. Germline lookup yields CDR1 ENHRY and CDR2 SYGVKD. The CDR3 loop is CAISVRGRAYEQYF. CDR3 nucleotides: TGTGCCATCAGTGTTAGAGGGAGGGCGTACGAGCAGTACTTC.

The chain uses TRBV19 and TRBJ2-7, with TRBD1 identical over 8 bases. CDR1 is LNHDA and CDR2 is SQIVND in the germline V gene (reference sequence). The CDR3 is 17 amino acids. Germline trimming cut 3 bases from V and 2 bases from J; bases unmatched to any gene: 12. CDR3 in amino acids: CASSMMSGGQGTYEQYF. CDR3 DNA sequence: TGTGCCAGTAGTATGATGAGTGGTGGACAGGGCACCTACGAGCAGTACTTC.

V gene TRBV5-4 combines with J gene TRBJ2-7, with a possible D match to TRBD1 (7 bases). V was pared by 4 bases and J by 2 bases, with 13 bases between. The CDR3 extends over 14 amino acids. The germline V gene has CDR1 SGHNT and CDR2 YYREEE (reference sequence). The CDR3 loop reads CASSPDREAYEQYF. The DNA of the CDR3 is TGTGCCAGCAGCCCCGACAGGGAGGCCTACGAGCAGTACTTC.

This rearrangement joins TRBV15 to TRBJ2-1, with 9 bases that match TRBD1. The germline gives CDR1 LNHNV, CDR2 YYDKDF (reference sequence). CDR3 length: 15 amino acids. Germline trimming cut 0 bases from V and 5 bases from J; bases unmatched to any gene: 2. Here the CDR3 reads CATSRDWTGDNEQFF. The CDR3 bases are TGTGCCACCAGCAGAGATTGGACAGGGGACAATGAGCAGTTCTTC.